The subject of this entry is one TCR beta chain. Its specificity is not known. Produced via immunoSEQ multiplex PCR; TCRdb's table is partial and in-frame only. Of some 2.1 million clones listed, just under 95% are singletons. The CDR3 loop spans 17 amino acids. With 5 bases clipped from V and 2 bases from J, the junction kept 14 bases outside the gene matches. The germline gives CDR1 MNHGY, CDR2 SVAAGI. The data derive from a study of shared clonotypes between healthy human individuals. Regarding the study as a whole: Among several donors, about 5% of naive CD4 clonotypes were found in common. Larger estimated richness was generally recorded for naive subsets relative to memory subsets.

In the naive CD8 group, cells lacked CD45RO and were positively selected for CCR7, so terminally differentiated effector memory CD45RA+ cells were left out. This sequence originates from a young man in good health. Sequencing was performed on naive CD8+ T cells sorted from blood. The chain employs TRBV6-9 and TRBJ1-1, with 7 nucleotides matching TRBD1. In DNA, the CDR3 is TGTGCCAGCAGTGATTGGGGACAGCCTCCCTCCAACACTGAAGCTTTCTTT. Its protein product is CASSDWGQPPSNTEAFF.